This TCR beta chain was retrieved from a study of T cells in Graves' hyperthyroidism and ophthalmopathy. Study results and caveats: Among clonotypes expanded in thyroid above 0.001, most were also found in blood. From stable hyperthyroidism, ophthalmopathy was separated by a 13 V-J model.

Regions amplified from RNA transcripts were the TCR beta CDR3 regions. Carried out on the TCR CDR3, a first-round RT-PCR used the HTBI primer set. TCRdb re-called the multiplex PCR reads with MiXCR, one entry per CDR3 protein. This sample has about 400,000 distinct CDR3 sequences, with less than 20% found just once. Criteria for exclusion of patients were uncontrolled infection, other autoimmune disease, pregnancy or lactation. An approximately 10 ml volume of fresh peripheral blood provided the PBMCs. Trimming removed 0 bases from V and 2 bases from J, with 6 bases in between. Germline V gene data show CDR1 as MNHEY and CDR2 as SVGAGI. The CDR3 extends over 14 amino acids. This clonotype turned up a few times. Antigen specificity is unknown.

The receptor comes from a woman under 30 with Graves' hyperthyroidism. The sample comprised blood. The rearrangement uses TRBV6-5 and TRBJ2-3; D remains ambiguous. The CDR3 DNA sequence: TGTGCCAGCAGTTACTCGGTCCCCACAGATACGCAGTATTTT. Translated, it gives CASSYSVPTDTQYF.